Following are 12 T cell receptor beta chains from one sample sequenced in a study of metastatic and nonmetastatic thyroid tumors. Prior to thyroid surgery, none of the patients had received any treatment. TCRdb called clones again from the PCR reads with MiXCR. Seen here are about 30,000 clones, just under 30% observed once, and the top ten hold around 30%. What was sequenced was blood. These receptors all stem from a female donor with papillary thyroid cancer or a benign thyroid nodule (not recorded which). Some clones in this sample may be carry-over from other donors' samples.

The chain combines TRBV9 with TRBJ2-7, with unresolved D. Trimming took off 0 bases at V and 0 bases at J, with 10 bases between the two ends. This CDR3 is 15 amino acids long. CDR1 is SGDLS, CDR2 YYNGEE, per germline. CDR3 region: CASSVGPRPSYEQYF. CDR3 nucleotide sequence: TGTGCCAGCAGCGTAGGGCCAAGACCCTCCTACGAGCAGTACTTC. The whole variable domain, remainder taken from reference TRBV9 and TRBJ2-7, is DSGVTQTPKHLITATGQRVTLRCSPRSGDLSVYWYQQSLDQGLQFLIQYYNGEERAKGNILERFSAQQFPDLHSELNLSSLELGDSALYFCASSVGPRPSYEQYFGPGTRLTVT.

This chain uses TRBV6-2 or TRBV6-3 with TRBJ1-2; D is uncertain. There are 13 residues in the CDR3. With 6 bases removed from V and 8 bases from J, the gap between germline ends came to 16 bases. The germline gives CDR1 MNHEY, CDR2 SVGEGT. CDR3 region: CASSLYVGYGYTF. The CDR3 nucleotides read TGTGCCAGCAGCCTGTATGTAGGCTACGGCTACACCTTC.

This clone was observed a handful of times. The chain uses TRBV2 and TRBJ2-3, with 12 bases fitting TRBD2. Per germline, CDR1 SNHLY and CDR2 FYNNEI. The CDR3 covers 15 residues. With 10 bases clipped from V and 2 bases from J, the junction kept 7 bases outside the gene matches. The CDR3: CAIHRLAGATDTQYF. CDR3 coding DNA: TGTGCCATCCACCGACTAGCGGGGGCCACAGATACGCAGTATTTT. The full variable domain, its missing parts supplied by reference TRBV2 and TRBJ2-3, is EPEVTQTPSHQVTQMGQEVILRCVPISNHLYFYWYRQILGQKVEFLVSFYNNEISEKSEIFDDQFSVERPDGSNFTLKIRSTKLEDSAMYFCAIHRLAGATDTQYFGPGTRLTVL.

On this clone itself: A much larger clone lies one base from this, so it may be a read error. The chain carries TRBV28 and TRBJ1-4, with D possibly TRBD1 on 5 matching bases. CDR3 length equals 15 residues. Trimming removed 5 bases from V and 5 bases from J, with 15 bases in between. Germline assignment: CDR1 MDHEN and CDR2 SYDVKM. The CDR3 loop is CASSDPDSTNEKLFF. The DNA for the CDR3 is TGTGCCAGCAGTGACCCTGACAGCACAAATGAAAAACTGTTTTTT.

J is TRBJ1-5 and V is TRBV6-1; D ambiguous. Germline values: CDR1 MNHNS, CDR2 SASEGT. The germline V and J ends were trimmed by 2 bases and 5 bases, with 13 bases remaining between them. The CDR3 is made up of 15 amino acids. CDR3 nucleotide sequence: TGTGCCAGCAGTGAAAGCTCGCGGGGTTATCAGCCCCAGCATTTT. Protein sequence: CASSESSRGYQPQHF.

Points on this clone: One end of the junction fails to match germline, which may point to a read error. The chain is built from TRBV19 and TRBJ1-2; 9 bases line up with TRBD1. This CDR3 has 16 amino acids. CDR1 LNHDA and CDR2 SQIVND come from the germline V gene (reference sequence). CDR3 coding DNA: TGTGCCAATAGTATCGACGGACAGGGGTGGAACTATGGCTACACCTTC. Its translation is CANSIDGQGWNYGYTF.

This clone qualifies as medium-sized. The chain recombines TRBV28 with TRBJ2-3, with TRBD2 matching over 10 bases. The CDR3 extends over 15 amino acids. Germline V gene sequence: CDR1 MDHEN, CDR2 SYDVKM. V shed 3 bases, J shed 4 bases, and the junction held 4 bases outside the gene matches. DNA for the CDR3: TGTGCCAGCAGTTTTCCCAGCGGGAGGGCAGATACGCAGTATTTT. Protein sequence: CASSFPSGRADTQYF.

V and J are TRBV20-1 and TRBJ2-7; TRBD2 matches at 7 bases. This CDR3 contains 13 residues. The V and J ends lost 5 bases and 0 bases, in that order; junction bases with no gene match: 4. Germline loops: CDR1 DFQATT, CDR2 SNEGSKA (reference sequence). CDR3 nucleotides: TGCAGTGCTCTCCGGGACTACTCCTACGAGCAGTACTTC. It translates to CSALRDYSYEQYF.

The chain has TRBV30 and TRBJ1-5; D might be TRBD1 (6 bases). CDR1 is GTSNPN and CDR2 is SVGIG in the germline V gene (reference sequence). The CDR3 spans 13 residues. Between the trimmed V and J ends, which lost 1 base and 7 bases, there was a span of 11 bases. For the CDR3, the DNA is TGTGCCTGGAGTGGGTCCAGGGGCCAGCCCCAGCATTTT. Translation: CAWSGSRGQPQHF.

A few counts support this clone. The chain combines TRBV27 with TRBJ1-2; 9 bases fit TRBD1. V lost 0 bases to trimming and J lost 5 bases; unmatched junction nucleotides: 10. The CDR3 loop spans 17 amino acids. Germline V gene data show CDR1 as MNHEY and CDR2 as SMNVEV (reference sequence). CDR3 residues: CASSLSLGQGGFYGYTF. CDR3 nucleotide sequence: TGTGCCAGCAGTTTATCCTTGGGACAGGGAGGATTTTATGGCTACACCTTC.

In its sample, this clone was seen many times. The chain employs TRBV5-5 and TRBJ1-4; D gene ambiguous. Germline-derived CDR1 and CDR2 are SGHKS and YYEKEE (reference sequence). CDR3 length equals 13 residues. V lost 4 bases to trimming and J lost 5 bases, with 9 bases between them. CDR3 bases: TGTGCCAGCAGCAGAGGGAACAATGAAAAACTGTTTTTT. Protein: CASSRGNNEKLFF.

This clone was recorded at least ten times. V gene TRBV5-5 combines with J gene TRBJ2-5; TRBD2 agrees at 15 bases. This CDR3 is built from 16 residues. Germline CDR1 and CDR2: SGHKS and YYEKEE (reference sequence). V gave up 4 bases and J gave up 5 bases; unmatched junction bases: 6. CDR3 bases: TGTGCCAGCAGCACGGGACTAGCGGGAGGAATCGAGACCCAGTACTTC. Translation: CASSTGLAGGIETQYF.